The 8 T cell receptor beta chains given below trace back to one sample, sequenced in a study of cytomegalovirus exposure and HLA in healthy donors. The PCR ran on 60 Vbeta and 13 Jbeta primers. Some clones are missing from TCRdb's copy, which holds only in-frame ones; the method was immunoSEQ multiplex PCR. The table has some 110,000 clones, 50% to 70% seen once. Sequenced: PBMCs. These receptors were obtained from a woman between 40 and 55 years old in good health and CMV-seropositive.

CDR3 region: CTSSHQREGPDTQYF. The CDR3 DNA follows: TGCACCAGCAGCCACCAGCGGGAGGGCCCCGATACGCAGTATTTT. This chain joins TRBV1 and TRBJ2-3; the table's TRBD2 call for D was not verified on the DNA. TRBV1 is noted as a pseudogene. This CDR3 is built from 15 residues.

CDR3 DNA sequence: TGTGCCAGCAGTTTCGTCCAGGGGAACACTGAAGCTTTCTTT. Protein: CASSFVQGNTEAFF. This chain uses TRBV27 with TRBJ1-1; possible D gene TRBD1, 5 bases. Trimming removed 3 bases at V and 1 base at J, with 9 bases between. In germline, CDR1 is MNHEY, CDR2 SMNVEV (reference sequence). The CDR3 extends over 14 amino acids.

This clone was found once. The J gene is TRBJ2-1, the V gene TRBV7-9; 8 bases align to TRBD2. CDR1 and CDR2 (germline): SEHNR, FQNEAQ (reference sequence). After removal of 0 bases from V and 0 bases from J, the junction contained 1 base not matched to a gene. The CDR3 extends over 16 amino acids. CDR3 DNA: TGTGCCAGCAGCTTAGCTCTAGCGGGCTCCTACAATGAGCAGTTCTTC. The encoded protein is CASSLALAGSYNEQFF.

The chain couples TRBV29-1 to TRBJ2-5; possible D gene TRBD2, 6 bases. The J call may be in error: the DNA end matches TRBJ2-7 better. The CDR3 sequence is 12 residues long. Germline lookup yields CDR1 SQVTM and CDR2 ANQGSEA. The CDR3 sequence: CSVEGGPLEQYF. In DNA, the CDR3 is TGCAGCGTTGAGGGGGGTCCCCTCGAGCAGTACTTC.

The CDR3 nucleotides are TGCGCCAGCAGCTTGGGACTGGATACAGATACGCAGTATTTT. This translates into CASSLGLDTDTQYF. V is TRBV5-1 and J is TRBJ2-3; D not resolved. The V end was cut by 0 bases, the J end by 3 bases, with 8 bases between. CDR3 length: 14 amino acids. Looked up from germline, CDR1 is SGHRS and CDR2 is YFSETQ.

V usage is TRBV7-6 and J usage is TRBJ2-1; 10 positions match TRBD1. Trimming took 3 bases from V and 7 from J; bases not matched to a gene: 6. Germline CDR1 reads SGHVS; CDR2 reads FNYEAQ. The CDR3 consists of 15 residues. The DNA for the CDR3 is TGTGCCAGCAGCTTTTGGGACAGGGGCAGGAATGAGCAGTTCTTC. Protein product: CASSFWDRGRNEQFF.

The gene calls are TRBV27 and TRBJ1-6; D is unclear. CDR1 is MNHEY, CDR2 SMNVEV, per germline (reference sequence). The length of the CDR3 is 13 residues. Trimming cost V 2 bases and J 7 bases, with 6 bases left between them. The CDR3 spells CASSLPGNSPLHF. CDR3 bases: TGTGCCAGCAGTTTACCCGGGAATTCACCCCTCCACTTT.

The chain employs TRBV27 and TRBJ2-7; no reliable D call. The germline V and J ends were trimmed by 3 bases and 2 bases, with 17 bases remaining between them. Germline CDR1 MNHEY, CDR2 SMNVEV (reference sequence). This CDR3 comprises 16 residues. CDR3 sequence: CASSLTSAGKTYEQYF. Written as DNA, the CDR3 is TGTGCCAGCAGTTTGACGTCGGCAGGAAAAACCTACGAGCAGTACTTC.